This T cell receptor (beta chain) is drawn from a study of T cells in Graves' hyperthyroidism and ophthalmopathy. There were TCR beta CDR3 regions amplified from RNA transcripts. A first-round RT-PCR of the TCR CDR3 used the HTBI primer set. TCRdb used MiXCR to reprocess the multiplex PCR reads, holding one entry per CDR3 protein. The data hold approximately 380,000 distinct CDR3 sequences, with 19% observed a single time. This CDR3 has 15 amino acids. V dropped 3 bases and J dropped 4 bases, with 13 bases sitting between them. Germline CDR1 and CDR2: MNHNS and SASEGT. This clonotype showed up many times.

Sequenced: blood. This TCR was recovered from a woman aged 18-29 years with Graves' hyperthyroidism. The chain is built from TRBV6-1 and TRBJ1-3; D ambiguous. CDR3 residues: CASSEEPAWGNTIYF. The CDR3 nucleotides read TGTGCCAGCAGTGAGGAGCCCGCGTGGGGAAACACCATATATTTT.